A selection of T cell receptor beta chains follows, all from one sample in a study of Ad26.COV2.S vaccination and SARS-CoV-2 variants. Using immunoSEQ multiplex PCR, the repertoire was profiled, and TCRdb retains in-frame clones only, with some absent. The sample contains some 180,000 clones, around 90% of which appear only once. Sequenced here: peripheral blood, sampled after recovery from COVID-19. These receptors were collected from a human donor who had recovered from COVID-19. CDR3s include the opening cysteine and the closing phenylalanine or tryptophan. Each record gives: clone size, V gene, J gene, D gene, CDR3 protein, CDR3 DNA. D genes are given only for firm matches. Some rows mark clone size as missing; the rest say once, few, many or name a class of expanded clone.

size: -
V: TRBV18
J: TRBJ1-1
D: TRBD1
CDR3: CASSPGKQGYTEAFF
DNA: TGTGCCAGCTCACCGGGGAAACAGGGGTACACTGAAGCTTTCTTT

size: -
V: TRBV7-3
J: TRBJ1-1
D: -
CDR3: CASSPRGSTEAFF
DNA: TGTGCCAGCAGCCCCCGGGGGAGCACTGAAGCTTTCTTT

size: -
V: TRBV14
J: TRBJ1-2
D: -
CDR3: CASAVANYGYTF
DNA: TGTGCCAGCGCAGTGGCTAACTATGGCTACACCTTC

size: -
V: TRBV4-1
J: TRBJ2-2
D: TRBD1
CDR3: CASSQGWRQGTGELFF
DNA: TGCGCCAGCAGCCAAGGATGGAGACAGGGAACCGGGGAGCTGTTTTTT

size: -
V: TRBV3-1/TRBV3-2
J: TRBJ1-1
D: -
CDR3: CASSRAQDPEAFF
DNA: TGTGCCAGCAGCCGGGCACAGGATCCTGAAGCTTTCTTT

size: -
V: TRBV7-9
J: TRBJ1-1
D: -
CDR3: CASTSVLTEAFF
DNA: TGTGCCAGCACCTCGGTTCTTACTGAAGCTTTCTTT

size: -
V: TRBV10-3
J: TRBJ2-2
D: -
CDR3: CAISPQGPNTGELFF
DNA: TGTGCCATCAGTCCTCAGGGCCCGAACACCGGGGAGCTGTTTTTT

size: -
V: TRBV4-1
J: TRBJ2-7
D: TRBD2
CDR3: CASSPGGAEEQYF
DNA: TGCGCCAGCAGCCCCGGGGGGGCGGAAGAGCAGTACTTC

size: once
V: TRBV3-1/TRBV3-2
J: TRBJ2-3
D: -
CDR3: CASSQDGGRVADTQYF
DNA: TGTGCCAGCAGCCAAGATGGTGGCAGGGTGGCAGATACGCAGTATTTT

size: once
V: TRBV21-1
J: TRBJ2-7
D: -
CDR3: CASSKKKRIEQYF
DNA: TGTGCCAGCAGCAAAAAGAAGAGGATTGAGCAGTACTTC

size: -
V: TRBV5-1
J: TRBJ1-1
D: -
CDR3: CASSWDKGNTEAFF
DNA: TGCGCCAGCAGCTGGGATAAGGGGAACACTGAAGCTTTCTTT

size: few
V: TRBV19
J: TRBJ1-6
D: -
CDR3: CASSVRNSPLHF
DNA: TGTGCCAGTAGTGTAAGGAATTCACCCCTCCACTTT

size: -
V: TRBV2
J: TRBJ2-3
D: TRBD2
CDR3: CASRLAGGGDTQYF
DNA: TGTGCCAGCAGACTAGCGGGGGGCGGAGATACGCAGTATTTT

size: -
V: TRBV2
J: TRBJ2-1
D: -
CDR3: CASSVSTTLSYNEQFF
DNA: TGTGCCAGCAGTGTATCGACTACCCTTTCCTACAATGAGCAGTTCTTC

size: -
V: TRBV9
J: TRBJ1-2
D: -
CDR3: CASSVQGGGYTF
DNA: TGTGCCAGCAGCGTACAGGGTGGCGGCTACACCTTC

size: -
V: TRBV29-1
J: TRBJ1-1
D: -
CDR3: CSVEANMGTEAFF
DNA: TGCAGCGTTGAAGCCAACATGGGGACTGAAGCTTTCTTT

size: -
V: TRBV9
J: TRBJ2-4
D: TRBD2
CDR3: CASSIGGVAKNIQYF
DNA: TGTGCCAGCAGCATTGGGGGGGTGGCCAAAAACATTCAGTACTTC

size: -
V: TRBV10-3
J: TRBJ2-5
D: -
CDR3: CAISVDRGETQYF
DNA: TGTGCCATCAGTGTGGATCGGGGAGAGACCCAGTACTTC

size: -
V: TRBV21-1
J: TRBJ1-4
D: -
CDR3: CASLTGLFYSGNEKLFF
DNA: TGTGCCAGCCTGACAGGGCTTTTTTATAGTGGTAATGAAAAACTGTTTTTT

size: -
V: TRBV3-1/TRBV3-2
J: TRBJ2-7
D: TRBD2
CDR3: CASRAGGPGEQYF
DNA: TGTGCCAGCAGAGCGGGAGGGCCGGGTGAGCAGTACTTC

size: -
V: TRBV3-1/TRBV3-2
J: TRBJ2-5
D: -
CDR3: CASSRQAQETQYF
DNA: TGTGCCAGCAGCCGCCAGGCTCAAGAGACCCAGTACTTC

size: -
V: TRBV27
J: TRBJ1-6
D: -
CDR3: CASSLRDRHSPLHF
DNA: TGTGCCAGCAGTTTAAGAGACAGACACTCACCCCTCCACTTT

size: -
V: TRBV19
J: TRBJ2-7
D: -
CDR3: CASSIDISYEQYF
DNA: TGTGCCAGTAGTATTGACATTTCCTACGAGCAGTACTTC

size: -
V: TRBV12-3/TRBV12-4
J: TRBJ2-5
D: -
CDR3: CASTGVRETQYF
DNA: TGTGCCAGCACGGGGGTAAGAGAGACCCAGTACTTC

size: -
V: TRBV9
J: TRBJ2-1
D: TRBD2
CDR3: CASSVSGGSSNEQFF
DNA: TGTGCCAGCAGCGTCAGCGGGGGATCTTCGAATGAGCAGTTCTTC